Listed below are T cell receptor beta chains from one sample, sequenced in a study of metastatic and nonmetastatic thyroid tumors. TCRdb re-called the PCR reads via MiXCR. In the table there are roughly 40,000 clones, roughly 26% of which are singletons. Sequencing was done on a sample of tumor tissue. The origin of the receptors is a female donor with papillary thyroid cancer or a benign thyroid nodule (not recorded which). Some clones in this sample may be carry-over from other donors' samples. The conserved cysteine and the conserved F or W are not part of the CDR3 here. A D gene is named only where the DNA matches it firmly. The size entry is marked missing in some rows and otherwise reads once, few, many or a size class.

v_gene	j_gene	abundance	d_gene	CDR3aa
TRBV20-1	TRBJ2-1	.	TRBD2	SAASGRDYNEQF
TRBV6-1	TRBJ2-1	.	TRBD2	ASSPPGLAGRNEQF
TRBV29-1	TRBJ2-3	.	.	SVAGGTDTQY
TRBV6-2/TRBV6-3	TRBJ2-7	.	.	ASRKGGGSYEQY
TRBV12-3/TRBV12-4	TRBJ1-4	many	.	ASSLWATNEKLF
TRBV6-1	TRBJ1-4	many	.	ATSWRENEKLF
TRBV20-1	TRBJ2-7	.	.	SARIDTNYEQY
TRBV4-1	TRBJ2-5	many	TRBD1	ASSQGTGGWETQY
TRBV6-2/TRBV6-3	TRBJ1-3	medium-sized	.	ASSYPGDTGNTIY
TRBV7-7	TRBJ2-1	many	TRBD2	ASSRGLAGGDNEQF
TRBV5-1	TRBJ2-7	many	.	ASSLDGRLISEQY
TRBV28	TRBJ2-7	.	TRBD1	ASSLPQTGQGAYEQY
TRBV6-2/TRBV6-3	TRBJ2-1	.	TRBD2	ASSYLARLAGVSENEQF
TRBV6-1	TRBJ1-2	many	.	ASRSQGHVYGYT
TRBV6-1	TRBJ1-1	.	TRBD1	ASSEEGTGSLTEAF
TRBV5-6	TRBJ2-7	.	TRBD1	ASSTWTGSSYEQY
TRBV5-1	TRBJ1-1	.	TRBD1	ASSLTGVGEAF
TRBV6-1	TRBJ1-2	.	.	ASSDSAYGYT
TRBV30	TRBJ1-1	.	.	AWSVGHRGDTEAF
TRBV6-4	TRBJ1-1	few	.	ASSQDGKNTEAF
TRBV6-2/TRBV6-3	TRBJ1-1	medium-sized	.	ASSPGRTNTEAF
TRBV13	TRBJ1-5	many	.	ASSFYRGPQH
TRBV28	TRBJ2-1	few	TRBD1	ASSPWTGGLGLDEQF
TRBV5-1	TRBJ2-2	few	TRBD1	ASRPGTGGLNTGELF
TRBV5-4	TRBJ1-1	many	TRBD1	ASSPGQAWTEAF
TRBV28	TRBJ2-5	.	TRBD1	ASSFGDSQETQY
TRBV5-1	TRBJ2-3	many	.	ASSFGGTADTQY
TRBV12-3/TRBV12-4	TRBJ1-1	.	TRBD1	ASSLDRDTEAF
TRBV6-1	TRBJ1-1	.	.	ANSMEGFNTEAF
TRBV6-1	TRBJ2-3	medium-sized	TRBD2	ASSLGLANTDTQY
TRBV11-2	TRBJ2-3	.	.	ASSTLDRTSTDTQY
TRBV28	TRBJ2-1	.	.	ASETGYNEQL
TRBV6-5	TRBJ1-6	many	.	ASSYSSSGNNSPLH
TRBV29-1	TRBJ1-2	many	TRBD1	SVKVQGDYGYT
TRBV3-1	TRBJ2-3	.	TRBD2	ASSQGTGGVYTQY
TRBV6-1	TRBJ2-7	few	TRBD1	ASSATGGGDEQY
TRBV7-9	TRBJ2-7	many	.	ASSFSLGTNEQY
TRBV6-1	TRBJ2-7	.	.	ASSHREVGKYEQY
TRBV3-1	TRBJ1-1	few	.	ASSQESSEQAF
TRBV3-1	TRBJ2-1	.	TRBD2	ASSRGTSGNEQF
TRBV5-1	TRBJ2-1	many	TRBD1	ASSLAGDRGHNEQF
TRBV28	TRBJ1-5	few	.	ASSLDTNQPQH
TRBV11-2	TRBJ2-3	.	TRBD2	ASSSGTSVGDTQY
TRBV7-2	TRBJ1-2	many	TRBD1	ASSLSGQEDGYT
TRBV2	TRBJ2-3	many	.	ASTRYLSTDTQY
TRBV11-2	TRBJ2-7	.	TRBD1	ASSKDRGGYEQY
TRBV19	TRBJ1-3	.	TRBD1	ASSPSGTAGNTIY
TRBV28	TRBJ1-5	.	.	ASSTPGNVQPQH
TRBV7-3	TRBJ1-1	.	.	ASSLGPHTTEAF
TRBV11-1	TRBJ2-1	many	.	ASSHGAADYNEQF
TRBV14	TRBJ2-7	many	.	ASSQDLSYEQY
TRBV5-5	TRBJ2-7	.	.	ASILGQGSYEQY
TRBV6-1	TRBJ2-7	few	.	ASSGGGPSHYEQY
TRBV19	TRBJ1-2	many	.	ASSIDSADPVNYGYT
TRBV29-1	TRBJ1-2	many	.	SVDWGRVDYGYT
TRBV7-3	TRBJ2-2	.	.	ASSLAARGGELF
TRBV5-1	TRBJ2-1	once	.	ASSLAPANEQF
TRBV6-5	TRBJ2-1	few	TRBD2	ASSHLLPGLAGNNEQF
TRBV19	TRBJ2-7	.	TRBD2	SSSIGLADYDQY